The rows below give T cell receptor beta chains drawn from one sample of a study of cytomegalovirus exposure and HLA in healthy donors. Some clones are missing from TCRdb's copy, which holds only in-frame ones; the method was immunoSEQ multiplex PCR. Among roughly 140,000 clones listed, 70% to 85% were seen once. What was sequenced was PBMCs. These receptors were taken from a male donor in good health and CMV-seronegative. The conserved cysteine and the conserved F or W are not part of the CDR3 here.

>17|TRBV7-9
ASSLGSGGPPLRPYEQY
>14|TRBV9
ASSVTQQGSGYGYT
>16|TRBV11-1
ASSLGQGSIYGANVLT
>14|TRBV27
ASSPTRTSGKEELF
>11|TRBV5-1
ASSRDRGYEQY
>13|TRBV7-3
ASEGPPGSDEKLF
>12|TRBV5-8
AWPGESYNSPLH
>12|TRBV9
ASSVAGGQETQY
>13|TRBV7-9
ASSVPGQAGTEAF
>14|TRBV6-5
ASSYSSASGGHEQY
>13|TRBV6-1
ASSDPPTRNQPQH
>12|TRBV5-1
ASTAWDRSQPQH
>11|TRBV18
ASSTGTGYGYT
>14|TRBV19
ASSIDLLRASNEQF
>14|TRBV29-1
SVEDYGTSGYNEQF
>14|TRBV5-6
ASSPTGFWGNTEAF
>13|TRBV28
ASSSHQDREETQY
>10|TRBV23-1
ASSQLGQGQF
>9|TRBV7-6
ASSLGYEAF
>12|TRBV9
ASSVLGSTDTQY
>12|TRBV7-9
ASSLAGADQPQH
>10|TRBV25-1
ASSEEDQPQH
>15|TRBV28
ASSSTGLAGGIDTQY
>12|TRBV7-7
ASSQTGVNYGYT
>11|TRBV6-1
ASSESLYNEQF